This entry features one T cell receptor beta chain sequence. Its specificity is not known. This sample is part of a study of STAT3 mutations in large granular lymphocyte leukemia. Study findings and constraints: In T-cell large granular lymphocyte leukemia, about half of patients showed multiple immunodominant subclonotypes.

Generated by immunoSEQ multiplex PCR, the TCRdb table keeps only in-frame clones and is missing some. The sample shows some 17,000 clones, 84% of them seen only once. Sequencing was carried out using peripheral blood mononuclear cells. The source of this sequence is a middle-aged man with T-cell large granular lymphocyte leukemia. Some clones in this sample may be carry-over from other donors' samples.

CDR3 region: CASSLAGGVDQPQHF. The CDR3 DNA reads as TGTGCCAGCAGTCTGGCAGGAGGGGTCGATCAGCCCCAGCATTTT. V gene TRBV27 combines with J gene TRBJ1-5, with D possibly matching TRBD1 (5 bases). This CDR3 is 15 amino acids long. CDR1 is MNHEY and CDR2 is SMNVEV in the germline V gene (reference sequence). V was pared by 5 bases and J by 5 bases, with 16 bases between.